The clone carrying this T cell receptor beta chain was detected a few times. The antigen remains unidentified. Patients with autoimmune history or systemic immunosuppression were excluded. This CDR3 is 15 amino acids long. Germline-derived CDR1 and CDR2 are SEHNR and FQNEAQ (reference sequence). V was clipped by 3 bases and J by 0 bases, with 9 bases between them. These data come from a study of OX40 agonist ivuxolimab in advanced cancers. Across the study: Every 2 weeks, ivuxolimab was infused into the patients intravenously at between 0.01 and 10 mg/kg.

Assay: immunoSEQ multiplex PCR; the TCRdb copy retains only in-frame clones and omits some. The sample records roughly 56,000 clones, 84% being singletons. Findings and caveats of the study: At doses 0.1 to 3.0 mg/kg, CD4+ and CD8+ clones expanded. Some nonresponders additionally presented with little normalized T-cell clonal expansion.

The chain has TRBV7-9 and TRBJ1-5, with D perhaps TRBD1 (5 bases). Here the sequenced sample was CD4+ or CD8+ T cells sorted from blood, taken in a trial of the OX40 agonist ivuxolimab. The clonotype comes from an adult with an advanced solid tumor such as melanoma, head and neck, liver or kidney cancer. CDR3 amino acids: CASSFPRVSNQPQHF. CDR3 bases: TGTGCCAGCAGCTTTCCCAGGGTTAGCAATCAGCCCCAGCATTTT.